This T cell receptor beta chain emerged from a study of T cell responses to AZD1222 COVID-19 vaccine. Trimming shortened V by 0 bases and J by 5 bases, and 14 bases separated the two germline ends. The length of the CDR3 is 15 residues. From germline, CDR1 is KGHSH and CDR2 LQKENI. Sequencing was performed with immunoSEQ multiplex PCR; in TCRdb, only in-frame clones are kept and a portion is missing. The sample yields around 160,000 clones, around 93% seen once. Of note for this clone: Its target is not known.

Findings and caveats of the study: Just a handful of people given AZD1222 tested seropositive at baseline. Increased Spike-specific TCR breadth and depth were observed after two AZD1222 doses. Females outnumbered males among donors, who were mostly white British; clonal diversity was possibly underestimated.

The origin of this receptor is an adult in good health. The V gene is TRBV18, the J gene TRBJ2-7, with D perhaps assigned TRBD1 or TRBD2 (5 bases each). Sequenced here: peripheral blood, sampled on day 0 of AZD1222 vaccination. The CDR3 region has the DNA TGTGCCAGCTCACCACCTAGCCGGGGCGCCCACGAGCAGTACTTC. It specifies CASSPPSRGAHEQYF.